This TCR beta chain was found in a study of post-analysis software for immune sequencing data. Study-wide background: Relapsing-remitting, secondary progressive and progressive-relapsing multiple sclerosis courses were included.

Unique molecular identifiers were present in the TCR beta cDNA libraries. T cells, roughly 0.95 to 10 million of them, yielded hundreds of thousands of cDNA molecules. TCRdb called the PCR reads again in MiXCR, with one record for every CDR3 protein. Found here are 550,000 to 700,000 distinct CDR3 sequences, 44% of them singletons; the top ten hold about 1.5%. In its sample, this clonotype was seen once. Its target is not known. Study-wide results and limits: Co-batched samples clustered tightly together by F measure. Patients with multiple sclerosis recorded significantly lower normalized Chao1 diversity than controls, the study found.

This sequence was found in a girl aged 5 to 17 with multiple sclerosis. The material sequenced was blood.

CDR3 in amino acids: CSARTGPDGYTF. In nucleotides, the CDR3 is TGCAGTGCTAGGACAGGCCCAGATGGCTACACCTTC. This chain links TRBV20-1 with TRBJ1-2, with D possibly matching TRBD1 (6 bases). Germline assignment: CDR1 DFQATT and CDR2 SNEGSKA (reference sequence). Trimming removed 3 bases from V and 6 bases from J, with 11 bases in between. The CDR3 contains 12 residues.